Presented here are 32 T cell receptor beta chains from one specimen sequenced in a study of shared clonotypes between healthy human individuals. The assay was immunoSEQ multiplex PCR, and TCRdb's table has in-frame clones only and misses some. The sample includes 2 million to 3 million clones, roughly 93% of them seen just once. The source material was naive CD4+ T cells from PBMCs. The subset is: CD45RA+ positively selected. The receptors come from a young man in good health. Some clones in this sample may be carry-over from other donors' samples.

This sequence joins TRBV18 and TRBJ1-2; the match to TRBD1 covers 7 bases. V shed 3 bases and J 5 bases; nucleotides not matched to a gene: 12. The CDR3 runs 16 residues. Per germline, CDR1 KGHSH and CDR2 LQKENI. The CDR3 spells CASSPARAQGLYGYTF. CDR3 DNA sequence: TGTGCCAGCTCACCTGCCCGGGCACAGGGGTTGTATGGCTACACCTTC.

CDR3 sequence (DNA): TGTGCCAGCAGCCCAGAGGGGTCCCTATGGCTCTATGGCTACACCTTC. This codes for CASSPEGSLWLYGYTF. The V call is TRBV11-2, the J call TRBJ1-2, with D possibly matching TRBD1 (5 bases). Trimming removed 5 bases from V and 4 bases from J, with 20 bases in between. The CDR3 runs to 16 residues. In germline, CDR1 is SGHAT, CDR2 FQNNGV.

This clone was seen a few times. This specimen includes other DNA sequences encoding the same CDR3. This chain connects TRBV5-1 to TRBJ1-1; D is undetermined. Trimming left V 0 bases short and J 0 bases short, with 6 bases between. Looked up from germline, CDR1 is SGHRS and CDR2 is YFSETQ. There are 14 residues in the CDR3. CDR3 coding DNA: TGCGCCAGCAGCTTGGGCGGGATGAACACTGAAGCTTTCTTT. This codes for CASSLGGMNTEAFF.

This chain uses TRBV5-1 with TRBJ1-2; no clear D gene. This CDR3 is 15 amino acids long. CDR1 and CDR2 from the germline V gene are SGHRS and YFSETQ. The V and J ends lost 0 bases and 4 bases respectively, with 13 bases between them. CDR3 region: CASSLEGSSTYGYTF. The CDR3 DNA reads as TGCGCCAGCAGCTTGGAAGGCAGTTCCACCTATGGCTACACCTTC.

V is TRBV6-6 and J is TRBJ2-5; tentatively, D is TRBD2 (5 bases). Trimming left V 6 bases short and J 10 bases short, with 18 bases between. Germline CDR1 MNHNY, CDR2 SVGAGI (reference sequence). The CDR3 length is 13 residues. The CDR3 region has the DNA TGTGCCAGCAGACCGGAAGCGCGGGTCGACCAGTACTTC. It encodes CASRPEARVDQYF.

This chain joins TRBV2 and TRBJ1-5; TRBD1 is a possible D gene (6 bases). CDR1 and CDR2 (germline): SNHLY, FYNNEI. V was pared by 6 bases and J by 3 bases, with 12 bases between. CDR3 length equals 14 residues. Written as DNA, the CDR3 is TGTGCCAGCAGGAAGGACAGCCTCAATCAGCCCCAGCATTTT. It encodes CASRKDSLNQPQHF.

This chain joins TRBV15 and TRBJ2-7, with 8 bases that match TRBD2. The CDR3 runs 15 residues. CDR1 and CDR2 (germline): LNHNV, YYDKDF (reference sequence). J gave up 6 bases and V 0 bases, and 7 bases lay outside the gene matches. CDR3 region: CATSRDRGGTLEQYF. CDR3 sequence (DNA): TGTGCCACCAGCAGAGATCGCGGGGGGACCCTCGAGCAGTACTTC.

This clone was seen more than once but under ten times. V is TRBV2 and J is TRBJ2-7; 8 bases match TRBD1. Germline V gives CDR1 SNHLY, CDR2 FYNNEI. This CDR3 has 13 residues. With V trimmed by 5 bases and J by 2 bases, 2 bases remained unmatched. Written as DNA, the CDR3 is TGTGCCAGCAGTCGGGGACAGGCCTACGAGCAGTACTTC. Translating gives CASSRGQAYEQYF.

The rearrangement links TRBV10-3 to TRBJ2-3; 10 bases line up with TRBD2. In germline, CDR1 is ENHRY, CDR2 SYGVKD. The CDR3 is 15 residues long. V lost 4 bases to trimming and J lost 2 bases; unmatched junction nucleotides: 3. CDR3 loop: CAISALAGTTDTQYF. The CDR3 bases are TGTGCCATCAGTGCACTAGCGGGGACCACAGATACGCAGTATTTT.

This chain uses TRBV18 with TRBJ2-7, with TRBD1 matching 9 bases. The V gene end was trimmed by 4 bases and the J gene end by 3 bases; junction bases not matched to a gene: 4. The CDR3 totals 14 residues. Germline V lookup: CDR1 KGHSH, CDR2 LQKENI. The CDR3 sequence is CASSRTDRGYEQYF. CDR3 bases: TGTGCCAGCTCACGCACGGACAGGGGCTACGAGCAGTACTTC.

The V and J genes are TRBV25-1 and TRBJ2-3; 10 nucleotides line up with TRBD2. V lost 8 bases and J lost 3; bases outside the gene matches: 5. CDR3 length equals 14 residues. Germline V CDR1 and CDR2: MGHDK, SYGVNS. The CDR3 region is CASQASGSTDTQYF. CDR3 DNA: TGTGCCAGCCAAGCTAGCGGGAGTACAGATACGCAGTATTTT.

The CDR3 reads CASSEAWKSPGELFF. In DNA, the CDR3 is TGTGCCAGCAGTGAAGCATGGAAGAGTCCCGGGGAGCTGTTTTTT. The chain carries TRBV2 and TRBJ2-2; D is uncertain. CDR1 and CDR2 from the germline V gene are SNHLY and FYNNEI. V lost 0 bases and J lost 6, with 11 bases in between. The CDR3 length is 15 residues. Full variable domain (rest looked up from reference TRBV2 and TRBJ2-2): EPEVTQTPSHQVTQMGQEVILRCVPISNHLYFYWYRQILGQKVEFLVSFYNNEISEKSEIFDDQFSVERPDGSNFTLKIRSTKLEDSAMYFCASSEAWKSPGELFFGEGSRLTVL.

The chain combines TRBV28 with TRBJ1-2; TRBD1 might be the D (6 bases). Germline loops: CDR1 MDHEN, CDR2 SYDVKM. The V end was cut by 3 bases, the J end by 1 base, with 9 bases between. This CDR3 comprises 14 residues. The DNA of the CDR3 is TGTGCCAGCAGTTTTTCGGACAGTAACTATGGCTACACCTTC. Translation gives CASSFSDSNYGYTF.

The chain uses TRBV7-3 and TRBJ2-5, with D possibly being TRBD2 (5 bases). Germline loops: CDR1 SGHTA, CDR2 FQGTGA. The CDR3 sequence is 13 residues long. Trimming removed 5 bases from V and 2 bases from J, with 9 bases in between. CDR3 nucleotides: TGTGCCAGCAGCCCAAGCGGACAAGAGACCCAGTACTTC. Its protein product is CASSPSGQETQYF.

The rearrangement links TRBV11-2 to TRBJ2-3; 11 bases are a match to TRBD2. CDR1 and CDR2 (germline): SGHAT, FQNNGV. Losses at the gene ends were 1 base for V and 2 bases for J; bases not matched to a gene: 5. The CDR3 spans 17 residues. The CDR3 nucleotides are TGTGCCAGCAGCTTAGCCGGGACTAGCGGAACCACAGATACGCAGTATTTT. It translates to CASSLAGTSGTTDTQYF.

The gene calls are TRBV27 and TRBJ1-5, with D uncertain. The length of the CDR3 is 13 residues. Deletions cut 7 bases from V and 3 bases from J, with 10 bases between. CDR1 MNHEY and CDR2 SMNVEV come from the germline V gene (reference sequence). The CDR3 spells CASMNRPNQPQHF. In DNA, the CDR3 is TGTGCCAGCATGAACAGACCCAATCAGCCCCAGCATTTT.

The chain has TRBV5-1 and TRBJ2-7, with D perhaps matching TRBD2 (6 bases). Trimming took 2 bases from V and 7 from J, leaving 19 bases between them. This CDR3 comprises 15 residues. Germline values: CDR1 SGHRS, CDR2 YFSETQ. The DNA for the CDR3 is TGCGCCAGCAGCTTAAACCGGGACTGGGTAGGGGAGCAGTACTTC. Its protein is CASSLNRDWVGEQYF.

This chain connects TRBV6-1 to TRBJ2-7, with 8 bases identical to TRBD1. The CDR3 extends over 14 amino acids. With V trimmed by 5 bases and J by 1 base, 4 bases remained unmatched. The germline V gene has CDR1 MNHNS and CDR2 SASEGT. For the CDR3, the DNA is TGTGCCAGCAGTTCGGACAGGGTATCCTACGAGCAGTACTTC. This gives the protein CASSSDRVSYEQYF.

As for this clone: This sample also contains other DNA sequences that code for the same CDR3. This chain links TRBV28 with TRBJ2-5; tentative D call: TRBD1 (6 bases). Germline values: CDR1 MDHEN, CDR2 SYDVKM. The CDR3 is made up of 12 amino acids. Between the trimmed V and J ends, which lost 2 bases and 5 bases, there was a span of 6 bases. The DNA of the CDR3 is TGTGCCAGCAGTTTAAGGGGGGAGACCCAGTACTTC. This translates into CASSLRGETQYF.

The chain uses TRBV28 and TRBJ1-5; D call uncertain. The V gene's germline CDR1 is MDHEN and CDR2 SYDVKM. This CDR3 has 12 residues. The V and J ends lost 6 bases and 9 bases respectively, with 12 bases between them. Here the CDR3 DNA reads TGTGCCAGCAGCCCAACCTTGCGGCCCCAGCATTTT. Protein: CASSPTLRPQHF.

In this sample, this clone turned up once. V usage is TRBV7-9 and J usage is TRBJ2-7, with a tentative D call TRBD1 (6 bases). The germline V gene has CDR1 SEHNR and CDR2 FQNEAQ (reference sequence). The CDR3 spans 12 residues. With 6 bases removed from V and 2 bases from J, the gap between germline ends came to 8 bases. CDR3 residues: CASRGQTYEQYF. DNA for the CDR3: TGTGCCAGCAGGGGACAAACCTACGAGCAGTACTTC. The complete variable domain, with remaining parts taken from reference TRBV7-9 and TRBJ2-7, reads DTGVSQNPRHKITKRGQNVTFRCDPISEHNRLYWYRQTLGQGPEFLTYFQNEAQLEKSRLLSDRFSAERPKGSFSTLEIQRTEQGDSAMYLCASRGQTYEQYFGPGTRLTVT.

The rearrangement uses TRBV7-8 and TRBJ2-5, with D unclear. This CDR3 spans 14 amino acids. Trimming removed 2 bases from V and 5 bases from J, with 12 bases in between. CDR1 and CDR2 (germline): SGHVS, FQNEAQ. CDR3 amino acids: CASSLSPKRETQYF. The CDR3 DNA is TGTGCCAGCAGCTTATCTCCGAAAAGGGAGACCCAGTACTTC.

The chain is built from TRBV10-3 and TRBJ2-3; 7 bases are shared with TRBD2. Germline V CDR1 and CDR2: ENHRY, SYGVKD. The CDR3 totals 15 residues. Unmatched junction bases numbered 8, after V lost 6 bases and J lost 2 bases. CDR3 protein: CAISEGERDTDTQYF. DNA for the CDR3: TGTGCCATCAGCGAAGGTGAGCGGGACACAGATACGCAGTATTTT.

J is TRBJ2-1 and V is TRBV7-3; 14 bases fit TRBD2. The CDR3 consists of 17 residues. V shed 1 base, J shed 7 bases, and the junction held 6 bases outside the gene matches. Germline CDR1 and CDR2: SGHTA and FQGTGA. CDR3 sequence (DNA): TGTGCCAGCAGCTTAAATGGACTAGCGGGAGGATTTAATGAGCAGTTCTTC. This codes for CASSLNGLAGGFNEQFF.

This clone was seen only once. The junction departs from the called germline gene at one end, perhaps through a read error. V gene TRBV6-5 combines with J gene TRBJ2-3; no clear D gene. CDR3 length: 14 amino acids. Looked up from germline, CDR1 is MNHEY and CDR2 is SVGAGI. CDR3 in DNA: TGTGCCATCAGTCCTGGTGCCCGCACAGATACGCAGTATTTT. This encodes CAISPGARTDTQYF.

The V gene is TRBV14, the J gene TRBJ2-3, with 7 bases aligning to TRBD2. V lost 5 bases, J lost 1 base, and 9 bases stayed unmatched. The CDR3 is 16 amino acids. Germline V gene data show CDR1 as SGHDN and CDR2 as FVKESK. The CDR3 loop is CASSSRSSGGTDTQYF. The DNA for the CDR3 is TGTGCCAGCAGCTCAAGGTCTAGCGGAGGCACAGATACGCAGTATTTT.

V usage is TRBV7-2 and J usage is TRBJ1-1; 9 bases fit TRBD1. V shed 4 bases and J 2 bases; nucleotides not matched to a gene: 14. The germline V gene encodes CDR1 SGHTA and CDR2 FQGNSA. This CDR3 contains 18 residues. CDR3 DNA sequence: TGTGCCAGCAGCTCCCATTCCGGGACAGGGTTTATCAACACTGAAGCTTTCTTT. Protein product: CASSSHSGTGFINTEAFF.

A remark on this clone: At the DNA level, this CDR3 is encoded by other sequences in the same sample as well. The chain is built from TRBV28 and TRBJ2-5; D remains ambiguous. The germline V gene encodes CDR1 MDHEN and CDR2 SYDVKM. This CDR3 comprises 11 residues. V lost 6 bases and J lost 1, with 3 bases in between. The CDR3 reads CASRVQETQYF. The CDR3 DNA is TGTGCCAGCAGGGTCCAAGAGACCCAGTACTTC.

The rearrangement joins TRBV19 to TRBJ2-2; D is possibly TRBD1 (6 bases). Germline CDR1 LNHDA, CDR2 SQIVND (reference sequence). CDR3 length: 15 residues. V lost 6 bases to trimming and J lost 1 base, with 12 bases between them. The CDR3 coding sequence is TGTGCCAGTAGCCCAGACAGGCTGAACACCGGGGAGCTGTTTTTT. Translating it yields CASSPDRLNTGELFF.

As concerns this clone: Other DNA sequences within the sample encode an identical CDR3. The chain combines TRBV29-1 with TRBJ1-5, with 9 bases fitting TRBD1. Trimming cost V 6 bases and J 4 bases; bases outside gene matches: 1. The V gene's germline CDR1 is SQVTM and CDR2 ANQGSEA. The CDR3 is 12 amino acids. CDR3 protein: CSVGQGNQPQHF. CDR3 in DNA: TGCAGCGTGGGACAGGGTAATCAGCCCCAGCATTTT.

J is TRBJ2-7 and V is TRBV15, with D unclear. This CDR3 has 13 residues. CDR1 and CDR2 (germline): LNHNV, YYDKDF (reference sequence). The germline V and J ends were trimmed by 5 bases and 2 bases, with 10 bases remaining between them. The CDR3 sequence is CATSRIIPYEQYF. Here the CDR3 DNA reads TGTGCCACCAGCCGGATTATCCCCTACGAGCAGTACTTC. Using reference TRBV15 and TRBJ2-7 for the parts outside the CDR3, the full variable domain is DAMVIQNPRYQVTQFGKPVTLSCSQTLNHNVMYWYQQKSSQAPKLLFHYYDKDFNNEADTPDNFQSRRPNTSFCFLDIRSPGLGDTAMYLCATSRIIPYEQYFGPGTRLTVT.

The chain couples TRBV7-2 to TRBJ2-7; 8 bases agree with TRBD2. Germline V gene lookup returns CDR1 SGHTA and CDR2 FQGNSA. The CDR3 totals 14 residues. Germline trimming cut 5 bases from V and 6 bases from J; bases unmatched to any gene: 9. The CDR3 sequence: CASSPVREASEQYF. The CDR3 nucleotides are TGTGCCAGCAGCCCAGTGCGGGAGGCCTCCGAGCAGTACTTC.